The next 27 T cell receptor delta chains were all read from a single sample in a study of γδ T cells in repeated Plasmodium falciparum infection. Flow sorting of PBMC yielded separate Vgamma9/Vdelta2+ and Vdelta2-negative gammadelta T cell populations for bulk repertoire analysis. TCRdb re-analyzed the multiplex PCR reads via CATT. The data contain more than 70,000 delta-chain clones, over 0.9% of them singletons. The sample comprised gamma-delta T cells from blood. The receptors shown here come from a pool of human donors (malaria-infected and uninfected, not separated).

This clone was found a few times. A read error is likely here: a far larger clone is one base away. Other DNA sequences within the sample encode an identical CDR3. The V gene is TRDV2, the J gene TRDJ1; 10 bases line up with TRDD3. No J gene is reported in TCRdb; it was inferred here by comparing the DNA with germline. The CDR3 is made up of 15 amino acids. CDR1 is GEAIGNYY and CDR2 is EKD in the germline V gene. The trim removed 4 bases at V and 3 bases at J, leaving 7 bases unmatched. CDR3 amino acids: CACDLLGDNADKLIF. The CDR3, as DNA: TGTGCCTGTGATCTGCTGGGGGATAATGCCGATAAACTCATCTTT.

Regarding this clone: TCRdb lists the protein of a much larger clone for this DNA, which differs at residue 22, so this is likely a read error; the protein given here is translated from the DNA itself. The J segment was not called; the V segment is TRDV2; whether TRDD3, the table's D call, matches the DNA was not checked. The CDR3 is made up of 23 amino acids. CDR1 and CDR2 (germline): GEAIGNYY, EKD. CDR3 DNA: TGTGCCTGTGACACCCTTCGGCGGCGATCTGGGGGATACAGGGTCCCGTATACCGATAAACTCACCTTT. It encodes CACDTLRRRSGGYRVPYTDKLTF.

The sample holds many counts of this clone. A far larger clone is only one base removed, so a read error is likely. This sample includes further DNA sequences coding for the same CDR3. The chain uses TRDV1 and TRDJ1, with 12 bases lining up with TRDD3. CDR1 and CDR2 (germline): TSWWSYY, QGS. The length of the CDR3 is 22 residues. The V segment lost 6 bases and the J segment 3 bases; nucleotides outside the gene matches: 26. This CDR3 reads CALGDFPSVRGILGDTPDKLIF. CDR3 coding DNA: TGTGCTCTTGGAGATTTCCCTTCTGTGAGGGGAATACTGGGGGATACACCCGATAAACTCATCTTT.

This clone was found a few times. TCRdb lists the protein of a much larger clone for this DNA, which differs at residue 21, so this is likely a read error; the protein given here is translated from the DNA itself. V is TRDV1 and J is TRDJ1; 13 bases align to TRDD3. CDR1 is TSWWSYY and CDR2 is QGS in the germline V gene. CDR3 length: 24 residues. The CDR3 is CALGEPRYGLLGDTPILYTDELIF. The DNA of the CDR3 is TGTGCTCTTGGGGAACCTCGTTATGGGCTACTGGGGGATACGCCAATCCTATACACCGATGAACTCATCTTT.

This clone has only a few counts. TCRdb lists the protein of a much larger clone for this DNA, which differs at residue 4, so this is likely a read error; the protein given here is translated from the DNA itself. The V gene is TRDV2, the J gene TRDJ2; 9 bases are a match to TRDD3. The J gene was missing in TCRdb and was found by matching the end of the DNA to germline. CDR1 and CDR2 from the germline V gene are GEAIGNYY and EKD. The CDR3 length is 19 residues. The CDR3 nucleotides are TGTGCCTGTGTCACCGTGGGGTCTTGGGGGATAACCCCTGCAGCACAACTCTTCTTT. This sequence encodes CACVTVGSWGITPAAQLFF.

This clone was seen more than once but under ten times. TCRdb has a much larger clone's protein, which differs at residue 15 from the translation of this DNA, likely because of a read error; what is shown is the protein translated from the DNA. No J gene was assigned, while the V gene was called as TRDV1; no DNA check was done on the table's D call, TRDD3. The CDR3 runs 17 residues. Germline CDR1 and CDR2: TSWWSYY and QGS. The CDR3 nucleotides read TGTGCTCTTGTTCCCAGCCTGGGGGATGAGGAGCTCTCTAAACCCATCTTT. Its translation is CALVPSLGDEELSKPIF.

This clone was detected many times. A read error is likely here: a far larger clone is one base away. This sample includes further DNA sequences coding for the same CDR3. The V gene is TRDV1, the J gene TRDJ1, with D perhaps matching TRDD3 (5 bases). The germline V gene has CDR1 TSWWSYY and CDR2 QGS. V was cut by 2 bases and J by 3 bases, with 22 bases left in between. The CDR3 contains 18 residues. CDR3 sequence (DNA): TGTGCTCTTGGGGAAAGGTTCTTCGAATACGAGTCCTCCGATAAACTCATCTTT. This sequence encodes CALGERFFEYESSDKLIF.

Comments on this clone: The protein recorded in TCRdb matches a much larger clone and deviates from this DNA's translation at residue 10, suggesting a read error; the protein here is obtained by translating the DNA. The chain links TRDV1 to TRDJ2, with D possibly TRDD3 on 5 matching bases. TCRdb carries no J gene annotation; the J gene was assigned here by matching the DNA with germline. The germline V gene encodes CDR1 TSWWSYY and CDR2 QGS. V lost 2 bases and J lost 4, with 29 bases in between. CDR3 size: 21 residues. This chain's CDR3 is CALGEESYHGMGKGETAQLFF. DNA of the CDR3: TGTGCTCTTGGGGAAGAGTCGTACCATGGAATGGGCAAAGGGGAGACAGCACAACTCTTCTTT.

This clone was counted many times. At the DNA level, this CDR3 is encoded by other sequences in the same sample as well. The chain recombines TRDV1 with TRDJ1, with 10 bases identical to TRDD3. CDR1 and CDR2 (germline): TSWWSYY, QGS. V dropped 3 bases and J dropped 2; count of bases not matched to a gene: 21. The CDR3 has 21 residues. CDR3 region: CALGDDSPPNWGIWVTDKLIF. In DNA, the CDR3 is TGTGCTCTTGGGGATGATTCTCCCCCTAACTGGGGGATTTGGGTTACCGATAAACTCATCTTT.

The sample holds many counts of this clone. The chain combines TRDV1 with TRDJ1; 13 nucleotides align to TRDD3. CDR1 and CDR2 (germline): TSWWSYY, QGS. This CDR3 has 22 amino acids. Germline trimming cut 4 bases from V and 0 bases from J; bases unmatched to any gene: 20. CDR3: CALGAFLYEQLGDTRNTDKLIF. CDR3 sequence (DNA): TGTGCTCTTGGGGCCTTTCTCTATGAACAACTGGGGGATACGCGTAACACCGATAAACTCATCTTT.

Concerning this clone: A far larger clone is off by one base, so a read error is likely. Other DNA sequences from this sample encode an identical CDR3 as well. V usage is TRDV1 and J usage is TRDJ1; a possible D gene is TRDD2 (9 bases). The J gene comes from matching the DNA to germline here; TCRdb lacks it. Germline CDR1 reads TSWWSYY; CDR2 reads QGS. The CDR3 consists of 18 residues. CDR3 loop: CALGKPSYVGIRPDKLIF. The CDR3, as DNA: TGCGCTCTTGGGAAGCCTTCCTACGTAGGGATACGTCCCGATAAACTCATCTTT.

This clone was detected ten times or more. A read error likely explains why the TCRdb protein, taken from a much larger clone, differs from this DNA's translation at residue 13; the protein shown is translated from the DNA. The chain recombines TRDV2 with TRDJ1; TRDD3 might be the D (5 bases). As TCRdb names no J gene, one was assigned here on the basis of a DNA match to germline. The V gene lost 1 base and the J gene lost 3 bases, with 23 bases spanning the gap. The germline gives CDR1 GEAIGNYY, CDR2 EKD. CDR3 length equals 18 residues. CDR3 amino acids: CACDTSTTWAPYADKLIF. CDR3 nucleotides: TGTGCCTGTGACACATCTACGACCTGGGCCCCGTACGCCGATAAACTCATCTTT.

This clone was counted between two and nine times. The rearrangement links TRDV2 to TRDJ1; weak D call: TRDD3 (6 bases). Matching the DNA to germline supplied the J gene, which TCRdb does not give. The CDR3 runs 13 residues. CDR1 GEAIGNYY and CDR2 EKD come from the germline V gene. The CDR3 region has the DNA TGTTCCGCCGTACTGGGAACCGTGGGTAAACTCATCTTT. This codes for CSAVLGTVGKLIF.

This clone appeared many times. A single base separates this from a much larger clone, so it may be a read error. This sample also contains other DNA sequences that code for the same CDR3. The chain is built from TRDV1 and TRDJ1; 10 bases fit TRDD3. Germline values: CDR1 TSWWSYY, CDR2 QGS. This CDR3 region has 21 residues. V lost 4 bases and J lost 0; bases outside the gene matches: 20. CDR3 amino acids: CALGAGNAGGYVPGNTDKLIF. The CDR3 DNA is TGTGCTCTTGGGGCCGGCAACGCCGGGGGATACGTCCCTGGGAACACCGATAAACTCATCTTT.

This clone was seen ten or more times. The same CDR3 arises from other DNA sequences in this sample as well. This chain connects TRDV1 to TRDJ1; TRDD3 aligns across 8 bases. V shed 3 bases and J 0 bases; nucleotides not matched to a gene: 15. Germline CDR1 reads TSWWSYY; CDR2 reads QGS. This CDR3 is built from 19 residues. CDR3 region: CALGDLGTGIHPYTDKLIF. In DNA form, the CDR3 reads TGTGCTCTTGGGGACCTAGGGACGGGGATACACCCGTACACCGATAAACTCATCTTT.

This clone was observed a handful of times. This likely reflects a read error, since a far larger clone is one base away. Other nucleotide sequences from this sample produce the same CDR3. The J gene is TRDJ1, the V gene TRDV1; 7 bases line up with TRDD3. The CDR3 loop spans 22 amino acids. In germline, CDR1 is TSWWSYY, CDR2 QGS. CDR3 amino acids: CALGEQSRWLGSYWGLPDKLIF. CDR3 nucleotides: TGTGCTCTTGGGGAACAAAGTCGATGGTTGGGTTCATACTGGGGATTACCCGATAAACTCATCTTC.

Notes on this clone: The likely explanation is a read error, given a far larger clone one base away. In the same sample, other DNA sequences code for this CDR3. In DNA form, the CDR3 reads TGCGCTCTTGGGGATAACCTTCCTCCGGACACCGATAAACTCATCTTT. It is translated as CALGDNLPPDTDKLIF. V is TRDV1 and J is TRDJ1; possibly TRDD2 or TRDD3 for D (7 bases each). No J gene was available from TCRdb, and it was assigned here by a germline match of the DNA. This CDR3 is 16 amino acids long. Looked up from germline, CDR1 is TSWWSYY and CDR2 is QGS.

The sample holds a few counts of this clone. TCRdb records a much larger clone's protein for this DNA, with a difference at residue 12 that likely arises from a read error; the protein given is the translation of the DNA. The chain employs TRDV2 and TRDJ1, with TRDD3 matching over 9 bases. The J gene, absent from TCRdb, was called here by matching the DNA to germline. CDR1 GEAIGNYY and CDR2 EKD come from the germline V gene. Unmatched junction bases numbered 16, after V lost 3 bases and J lost 0 bases. This CDR3 spans 19 amino acids. The CDR3 DNA follows: TGTGCCTGTGACTCTCTAACTGGGGGACAGACTGATTACACCGATAAACTCATCTTT. Amino acids: CACDSLTGGQTDYTDKLIF.

To note about this clone: A far larger clone is one nucleotide away, so this likely arose from a read error. Other DNA sequences in this specimen translate into the identical CDR3. V and J are TRDV1 and TRDJ1; TRDD3 is a possible D gene (6 bases). CDR3 length: 14 amino acids. Germline-derived CDR1 and CDR2 are TSWWSYY and QGS. In DNA form, the CDR3 reads TGTGCTCTCGGGGGAAGGGGTCGGGACGGTAAACTCATCTTT. Protein product: CALGGRGRDGKLIF.

This clone was picked up a small number of times. The TCRdb record carries a much larger clone's protein, which differs from this DNA's translation at residue 7; a read error is the likely cause, and the protein listed here is the DNA translation. This chain joins TRDV1 and TRDJ1, with D possibly TRDD3 on 5 matching bases. Germline matching of the DNA provided the J gene here, since TCRdb leaves it blank. Germline V gene lookup returns CDR1 TSWWSYY and CDR2 QGS. CDR3 length: 19 amino acids. Trimming stripped 2 bases from V and 2 bases from J, with 24 bases between. CDR3 DNA sequence: TGTGCTCTTGGGGAAGTGAGTTTCTACCCCGGGATTCTGACCGATAAACTCATCTTT. Its protein product is CALGEVSFYPGILTDKLIF.

For this clone: The translation of this DNA and the TCRdb protein of a much larger clone differ at residue 14, probably owing to a read error; the protein shown here is translated from the DNA. The V gene is TRDV2; the J gene was not called; the D call in the table, TRDD3, was not verified against the DNA. The CDR3 has 16 amino acids. The germline V gene has CDR1 GEAIGNYY and CDR2 EKD. CDR3 sequence: CACDTLWGPHTDKPIF. The CDR3 nucleotides are TGTGCCTGTGACACACTCTGGGGGCCACACACCGATAAACCCATCTTT.

This clone turned up a few times. A far bigger clonotype differs at one base, so this is likely a read error. In the same sample, other DNA sequences code for this CDR3. V is TRDV2 and J is TRDJ1; 9 bases are shared with TRDD3. TCRdb carries no J gene annotation; the J gene was assigned here by matching the DNA with germline. The germline gives CDR1 GEAIGNYY, CDR2 EKD. The CDR3 is made up of 22 amino acids. V lost 0 bases and J lost 3; bases outside the gene matches: 25. The CDR3 spells CACDTIEAGGYRPRSPSDKLIF. The CDR3 DNA reads as TGTGCCTGTGACACCATCGAGGCAGGGGGATACCGCCCTAGGTCCCCTTCCGATAAACTCATCTTT.

Comments on this clone: The protein TCRdb lists belongs to a much larger clone and differs from this DNA's translation at residue 8, which points to a read error; the protein shown is made from the DNA. The chain joins TRDV2 to TRDJ1, with 7 bases that match TRDD3. Germline CDR1 reads GEAIGNYY; CDR2 reads EKD. The CDR3 runs to 19 residues. V dropped 0 bases and J dropped 0; count of bases not matched to a gene: 15. For the CDR3, the DNA is TGTGCCTGTGACACCGTGGGCAGGGTGGTGGGGGACCACACCGATAAACTCATCTTT. This gives the protein CACDTVGRVVGDHTDKLIF.

Turning to this clone: It differs at one base from a far larger clone, so likely a read error. Additional DNA sequences in this sample encode the identical CDR3. The CDR3 region has the DNA TGTGCTCTTGGGGAATACACCTACGTTTGGGTGTACACCGATAAACTCATCTTT. Translation: CALGEYTYVWVYTDKLIF. The chain links TRDV1 to TRDJ1, with D possibly matching TRDD2 (5 bases). Trimming pared 2 bases from V and 0 bases from J, leaving 19 bases between. Germline loops: CDR1 TSWWSYY, CDR2 QGS. The CDR3 runs to 18 residues.

Note on this clone: TCRdb lists the protein of a much larger clone for this DNA, which differs at residue 6, so this is likely a read error; the protein given here is translated from the DNA itself. The sample carries other DNA sequences with the same CDR3. The chain joins TRDV1 to TRDJ1, with unresolved D. The J gene was missing in TCRdb and was found by matching the end of the DNA to germline. Germline CDR1 and CDR2: TSWWSYY and QGS. Trimming removed 4 bases at V and 0 bases at J, with 21 bases between. There are 18 residues in the CDR3. For the CDR3, the DNA is TGTGCTCTTGGGGGCCGGCCTCCGATTAGGCACTACACCGATAAACTCATCTTT. This translates into CALGGRPPIRHYTDKLIF.

This clone was seen only a few times. The TCRdb record carries a much larger clone's protein, which differs from this DNA's translation at residue 11; a read error is the likely cause, and the protein listed here is the DNA translation. J is TRDJ1 and V is TRDV1, with D unclear. The J gene is not listed in TCRdb, so it was assigned here from a DNA match to germline. Trimming removed 4 bases from V and 0 bases from J, with 21 bases in between. The CDR3 covers 18 residues. Germline lookup yields CDR1 TSWWSYY and CDR2 QGS. As DNA, the CDR3 is TGTGCTCTTGGGGTCCATCGAGCCCAGGTCGGGTACACCGATAAACTCATCTTT. Translated: CALGVHRAQVGYTDKLIF.

This clone was observed a handful of times. A far larger clone is one nucleotide away, so this likely arose from a read error. The same CDR3 arises from other DNA sequences in this sample as well. This rearrangement joins TRDV1 to TRDJ1; D assignment may be TRDD2 or TRDD3 (5 bases each). This CDR3 contains 18 residues. Germline V gene data show CDR1 as TSWWSYY and CDR2 as QGS. In DNA, the CDR3 is TGTGCGCTTGGGGACCACCTACGTATTACTGGTACTGCCGATAAACTCATCTTT. Encoded protein: CALGDHLRITGTADKLIF.